The rows below give T cell receptor beta chains drawn from one sample of a study of shared clonotypes between healthy human individuals. Only in-frame clones appear in the TCRdb table, and some are missing; sequencing was by immunoSEQ multiplex PCR. The sample records about 800,000 clones, 96% being singletons. The sequenced sample consisted of naive CD8+ T cells sorted from blood. Receptors originate from a man under 40 in good health. Each CDR3 is given with its conserved first and last residue. A D gene is named only where the DNA matches it firmly. Expanded clones are given a class, and other clones once, few, many or no size at all.

D gene	J gene	V gene	clone size	CDR3 DNA	CDR3 protein
TRBD1	TRBJ2-7	TRBV5-4	once	TGTGCCAGCAGTCATACAGGGGGCCAAGACGAGCAGTACTTC	CASSHTGGQDEQYF
NA	TRBJ2-2	TRBV10-1	NA	TGCGCCAGCAGAGGACTTTCGAACACCGGGGAGCTGTTTTTT	CASRGLSNTGELFF
NA	TRBJ1-1	TRBV9	NA	TGTGCCAGCAGCGTAGAAGACATGAACACTGAAGCTTTCTTT	CASSVEDMNTEAFF
NA	TRBJ1-4	TRBV2	NA	TGTGCCAGCAGTGAATCATTTAGGGTAGGCCCTGATGAAAAACTGTTTTTT	CASSESFRVGPDEKLFF
TRBD1	TRBJ2-3	TRBV7-9	NA	TGTGCCAGCAGCCCGGGACAGGGGTTTGATACGCAGTATTTT	CASSPGQGFDTQYF
TRBD1	TRBJ2-1	TRBV27	NA	TGTGCCACCAAATCGGGACAGAGCTCCTACAATGAGCAGTTCTTC	CATKSGQSSYNEQFF
TRBD2	TRBJ2-7	TRBV29-1	NA	TGCAGCGTTGTCCCTAGCGGGAGTTACGAGCAGTACTTC	CSVVPSGSYEQYF
NA	TRBJ2-7	TRBV9	NA	TGTGCCAGCAGCGTAGGGACAGTTGGTAAAGAGCAGTACTTC	CASSVGTVGKEQYF
NA	TRBJ2-5	TRBV7-9	NA	TGTGCCAGCAGCAGAGCCCAGGACCAAGAGACCCAGTACTTC	CASSRAQDQETQYF
TRBD1	TRBJ2-7	TRBV28	NA	TGTGCCAGCAGTGTCAGGGGGCTTGTCTACGAGCAGTACTTC	CASSVRGLVYEQYF
TRBD2	TRBJ2-3	TRBV27	NA	TGTGCCAGCAGTCTTGGTACTAGCGCCGTAGCGGATACGCAGTATTTT	CASSLGTSAVADTQYF
TRBD2	TRBJ2-7	TRBV4-3	NA	TGCGCCAGCGCCCGGGGGGTCGGGAGGGGGTACGAGCAGTACTTC	CASARGVGRGYEQYF
NA	TRBJ1-4	TRBV7-9	NA	TGTGCCAGCAGCCCCACAGGGACTCTAGATGAAAAACTGTTTTTT	CASSPTGTLDEKLFF
NA	TRBJ1-2	TRBV4-1	NA	TGCGCCAGCAGCCAAGAGAACAGCAACTATGGCTACACCTTC	CASSQENSNYGYTF
NA	TRBJ2-7	TRBV7-2	NA	TGTGCCAGCAGCGGGACTCTTCAGGTCCCACCCCCATACGAGCAGTACTTC	CASSGTLQVPPPYEQYF
NA	TRBJ2-1	TRBV10-3	NA	TGTGCCATCAGCTATAGCATGGGAGGTGAGCAGTTCTTC	CAISYSMGGEQFF
NA	TRBJ1-2	TRBV6-6	NA	TGTGCCAGCAGTTTGAACTTGGAGCTTAACTATGGCTACACCTTC	CASSLNLELNYGYTF
TRBD1	TRBJ2-7	TRBV5-4	NA	TGTGCCAGCAGCAGCTGGGGGACAGGTCCCTACGAGCAGTACTTC	CASSSWGTGPYEQYF
NA	TRBJ2-5	TRBV7-2	once	TGTGCCAGCAGCTTACTCCTGTGGCAAGAGACCCAGTACTTC	CASSLLLWQETQYF
NA	TRBJ2-5	TRBV7-8	NA	TGTGCCAGCAGCCGAGACATGGTTAGTCCTCAAGAGACCCAGTACTTC	CASSRDMVSPQETQYF
NA	TRBJ2-3	TRBV7-9	NA	TGTGCCAGCAGCTTAGGGCGGGGTGCAGATACGCAGTATTTT	CASSLGRGADTQYF
NA	TRBJ1-2	TRBV11-2	NA	TGTGCCAGCAGCCCGGGGACGGGGGGGTTTCTCTATGGCTACACCTTC	CASSPGTGGFLYGYTF
NA	TRBJ2-7	TRBV10-3	NA	TGTGCCATCTCGGGGGGCGAAGAGCAGTACTTC	CAISGGEEQYF
NA	TRBJ2-5	TRBV5-5	NA	TGTGCCAGCCATGGCGGGGTTCAGAGGGAGACCCAGTACTTC	CASHGGVQRETQYF
TRBD2	TRBJ2-1	TRBV29-1	NA	TGCAGCGTCCGACTAGCGGGAAAGTGGGAGCAGTTCTTC	CSVRLAGKWEQFF
NA	TRBJ2-3	TRBV14	NA	TGTGCCAGCAGCCGATGGGATACGCAGTATTTT	CASSRWDTQYF
NA	TRBJ2-7	TRBV5-1	NA	TGCGCCAGCAGCTGGGACATCGGAGGGGAGCAGTACTTC	CASSWDIGGEQYF
NA	TRBJ2-7	TRBV5-1	NA	TGCGCCAGCAGCTGGGACGTTTTCTACGAGCAGTACTTC	CASSWDVFYEQYF
TRBD1	TRBJ1-5	TRBV6-1	NA	TGTGCCAGCAGTGAAGTACACAGGGGGCGTCAGCCCCAGCATTTT	CASSEVHRGRQPQHF
NA	TRBJ2-7	TRBV6-5	NA	TGTGCCAGCAGTTTTGGGGGCTCGGGCTCCTACGAGCAGTACTTC	CASSFGGSGSYEQYF
TRBD2	TRBJ2-1	TRBV28	NA	TGTGCCAGCAGCACGGGGGGACTAGCGGGAGGGCAACTTTACAATGAGCAGTTCTTC	CASSTGGLAGGQLYNEQFF
NA	TRBJ2-1	TRBV11-2	NA	TGTGCCAGCAGCCCGGGACCCGGTAAGGCGAATGAGCAGCTCTTC	CASSPGPGKANEQLF
TRBD2	TRBJ2-7	TRBV9	NA	TGTGCCAGCAGCGTAGGGGTAGCGGGAAACCACGAGCAGTACTTC	CASSVGVAGNHEQYF
TRBD2	TRBJ2-1	TRBV4-1	NA	TGCGCCAGCAGCCAAGATGCTAGCGGGTCCTACAATGAGCAGTTCTTC	CASSQDASGSYNEQFF
NA	TRBJ2-5	TRBV19	NA	TGTGCCAGTAAGGGAGCTAGCAGGGCGTTGGAGACCCAGTACTTC	CASKGASRALETQYF
TRBD2	TRBJ2-7	TRBV11-2	NA	TGTGCCAGCAGCTTCTTTAGCGGGACTTCCTACGAGCAGTACTTC	CASSFFSGTSYEQYF
TRBD2	TRBJ2-1	TRBV27	NA	TGTGCCAGCAGGAGCGGGGGACACAATGAGCAGTTCTTC	CASRSGGHNEQFF
TRBD2	TRBJ2-2	TRBV7-7	NA	TGTGCCAGCAGCCCGGGACTAGCGGGAGTGACGGCCGGGGAGCTGTTTTTT	CASSPGLAGVTAGELFF
NA	TRBJ2-3	TRBV4-3	NA	TGCGCCAGCAGCCAAGACGGTACAGGGCTAGGGTCCGTCGTGGATACGCAGTATTTT	CASSQDGTGLGSVVDTQYF
NA	TRBJ1-2	TRBV10-1	NA	TGCGCCAGCAGTGAGTCGACGGGGTATGGCTACACCTTC	CASSESTGYGYTF
TRBD1	TRBJ2-6	TRBV5-1	NA	TGCGCCAGCAGCTTCGCCGTATTAGGACAGGGTCATCTCTCTGGGGCCAACGTCCTGACTTTC	CASSFAVLGQGHLSGANVLTF